A selection of T cell receptor beta chains follows, all from one sample in a study of blood T cell repertoires in COVID-19. Data came from immunoSEQ multiplex PCR; TCRdb stores just in-frame clones and leaves some out. Of 200,000 to 300,000 clones listed, 85% to 90% are singletons. The sequenced sample consisted of peripheral blood. Source of these receptors: a woman between 40 and 55 years old who had recovered from COVID-19. Both conserved end residues are part of each CDR3. A D gene is named only where the DNA matches it firmly. A clone size is listed for some rows: how often the clone was seen (once, few, many), or a class if it is expanded.

j_call v_call clone_size d_call cdr3_nt cdr3_aa
TRBJ2-7 TRBV2 few TRBD2 TGTGCTACAGCAATTAGGGAGGGGTACTCCTACGAGCAGTACTTC CATAIREGYSYEQYF
TRBJ2-2 TRBV27 . TRBD2 TGTGCCAGCAGTTTAACTAGCGGGGGCAGGGAGCTGTTTTTT CASSLTSGGRELFF
TRBJ1-2 TRBV6-5 . TRBD1 TGTGCCAGCACTTCCCAGGACAGGAACTATGGCTACACCTTC CASTSQDRNYGYTF
TRBJ1-1 TRBV2 . . TGTGCCAGCAGCCTAGACGTAGACACTGAAGCTTTCTTT CASSLDVDTEAFF
TRBJ1-2 TRBV3-1/TRBV3-2 . . TGTGCCAGCAGCCTGGGACACTTCTATGGCTACACCTTC CASSLGHFYGYTF
TRBJ2-2 TRBV6-5 . . TGTGCCAGCAGTTACTCGCTCCCCGGGTCCGGGGAGCTGTTTTTT CASSYSLPGSGELFF
TRBJ1-2 TRBV6-5 . . TGTGCCAGCAGTTGGGAGAGCTTCCGGGGCTACACCTTC CASSWESFRGYTF
TRBJ2-1 TRBV11-3 . TRBD2 TGTGCCAGCAGCTTAGAGGATCGGGCGGGGGGCCCTTACAATGAGCAGTTCTTC CASSLEDRAGGPYNEQFF
TRBJ2-2 TRBV4-3 . TRBD2 TGCGCCAGCAGCCAAGTATGGAGCGGGGGAGACACCGGGGAGCTGTTTTTT CASSQVWSGGDTGELFF
TRBJ2-7 TRBV4-3 . . TGCGCCAGCAGCCAAGAAGAGGGCTACGAGCAGTACTTC CASSQEEGYEQYF
TRBJ1-2 TRBV7-2 . TRBD1 TGTGCCAGCAGCTTAACAGGGGCGCGCTATGGCTACACCTTC CASSLTGARYGYTF